A selection of T cell receptor beta chains follows, all from one sample in a study of cytomegalovirus exposure and HLA in healthy donors. Produced via immunoSEQ multiplex PCR; TCRdb's table is partial and in-frame only. Counted here are some 130,000 clones, about 74% occurring once; the ten biggest clones make up 2%. Sequencing used PBMCs. Every receptor here comes from a young man in good health and CMV-seronegative. Each CDR3 is given with its conserved first and last residue. The D gene is left open where the match is weak. The size of a clone is reported for some rows only, either as once, few or many, or as a class for expanded clones.

v_call: TRBV6-1; clone_size: -; d_call: -; j_call: TRBJ1-5; cdr3_aa: CASSEKVAARSINQPQHF; cdr3_nt: TGTGCCAGCAGTGAAAAGGTTGCAGCTAGATCGATCAATCAGCCCCAGCATTTT
v_call: TRBV2; clone_size: -; d_call: TRBD1; j_call: TRBJ2-7; cdr3_aa: CASSGSGTGVYEQYF; cdr3_nt: TGTGCCAGCAGTGGGTCCGGGACAGGGGTTTACGAGCAGTACTTC
v_call: TRBV13; clone_size: -; d_call: -; j_call: TRBJ2-7; cdr3_aa: CASSPRSSYEQYF; cdr3_nt: TGTGCCAGCAGCCCTCGGAGCTCCTACGAGCAGTACTTC
v_call: TRBV10-3; clone_size: -; d_call: TRBD2; j_call: TRBJ2-2; cdr3_aa: CAISVTSANTGELFF; cdr3_nt: TGTGCCATCAGTGTTACTAGCGCTAACACCGGGGAGCTGTTTTTT
v_call: TRBV5-1; clone_size: -; d_call: -; j_call: TRBJ2-1; cdr3_aa: CASSLASSRSLGSYNEQFF; cdr3_nt: TGCGCCAGCAGCTTGGCCAGTTCCCGGTCCCTCGGGTCCTACAATGAGCAGTTCTTC
v_call: TRBV7-3; clone_size: -; d_call: -; j_call: TRBJ2-1; cdr3_aa: CASSMTRQASSYNEQFF; cdr3_nt: TGTGCCAGCAGTATGACCAGACAGGCAAGCTCCTACAATGAGCAGTTCTTC
v_call: TRBV28; clone_size: -; d_call: -; j_call: TRBJ1-6; cdr3_aa: CASSLGAGLYSPLHF; cdr3_nt: TGTGCCAGCAGTTTAGGGGCAGGGTTGTATTCACCCCTCCACTTT
v_call: TRBV15; clone_size: -; d_call: TRBD1; j_call: TRBJ2-1; cdr3_aa: CATSRGTGYNEQFF; cdr3_nt: TGTGCCACCAGCAGGGGGACAGGCTACAATGAGCAGTTCTTC
v_call: TRBV6-1; clone_size: -; d_call: TRBD1; j_call: TRBJ1-2; cdr3_aa: CASNRDRWDYGYTF; cdr3_nt: TGTGCCAGCAACAGGGACAGATGGGACTATGGCTACACCTTC
v_call: TRBV6-5; clone_size: -; d_call: -; j_call: TRBJ1-3; cdr3_aa: CASSYSNRRNTIYF; cdr3_nt: TGTGCCAGCAGTTACTCGAACAGACGAAACACCATATATTTT
v_call: TRBV7-9; clone_size: -; d_call: -; j_call: TRBJ1-2; cdr3_aa: CASSSDTVRGHTF; cdr3_nt: TGTGCCAGCAGCTCCGATACGGTGAGAGGCCACACCTTC
v_call: TRBV9; clone_size: -; d_call: -; j_call: TRBJ2-2; cdr3_aa: CASSGGGGRRTGELFF; cdr3_nt: TGTGCCAGCAGCGGAGGGGGCGGGAGGCGCACCGGGGAGCTGTTTTTT
v_call: TRBV10-2; clone_size: -; d_call: -; j_call: TRBJ2-7; cdr3_aa: CASSATYEQYF; cdr3_nt: TGCGCCAGCAGCGCTACCTACGAGCAGTACTTC
v_call: TRBV2; clone_size: -; d_call: -; j_call: TRBJ1-3; cdr3_aa: CASSERRDSGNTIYF; cdr3_nt: TGTGCCAGCAGTGAGAGGCGGGATTCTGGAAACACCATATATTTT
v_call: TRBV7-3; clone_size: -; d_call: TRBD2; j_call: TRBJ2-1; cdr3_aa: CASSPYPGGAGHNEQFF; cdr3_nt: TGTGCCAGCAGCCCCTACCCGGGGGGAGCGGGCCACAATGAGCAGTTCTTC
v_call: TRBV5-8; clone_size: -; d_call: TRBD1; j_call: TRBJ2-5; cdr3_aa: CASSPGQGQETQYF; cdr3_nt: TGTGCCAGCAGCCCAGGACAGGGTCAGGAGACCCAGTACTTC
v_call: TRBV28; clone_size: -; d_call: TRBD1; j_call: TRBJ2-7; cdr3_aa: CASSSQGAEQYF; cdr3_nt: TGTGCCAGCAGTTCCCAGGGGGCCGAGCAGTACTTC
v_call: TRBV25-1; clone_size: -; d_call: -; j_call: TRBJ2-3; cdr3_aa: CASSEMRLSETDTQYF; cdr3_nt: TGTGCCAGCAGTGAGATGCGGCTTTCTGAGACAGATACGCAGTATTTT
v_call: TRBV27; clone_size: -; d_call: TRBD1; j_call: TRBJ1-4; cdr3_aa: CASSPRQGPNEKLFF; cdr3_nt: TGTGCCAGCAGTCCCAGACAGGGACCTAATGAAAAACTGTTTTTT
v_call: TRBV5-4; clone_size: -; d_call: TRBD2; j_call: TRBJ2-7; cdr3_aa: CASSLRLAGEPVYF; cdr3_nt: TGTGCCAGCAGCTTGAGACTAGCAGGCGAACCGGTGTACTTC
v_call: TRBV28; clone_size: -; d_call: TRBD1; j_call: TRBJ2-3; cdr3_aa: CASRPTGVDTQYF; cdr3_nt: TGTGCCAGCAGGCCTACAGGGGTGGATACGCAGTATTTT
v_call: TRBV6-1; clone_size: -; d_call: TRBD2; j_call: TRBJ2-3; cdr3_aa: CASSERGGRAPDTQYF; cdr3_nt: TGTGCCAGCAGTGAACGGGGCGGGAGGGCACCAGATACGCAGTATTTT
v_call: TRBV10-3; clone_size: -; d_call: TRBD2; j_call: TRBJ2-5; cdr3_aa: CAISGGLAGGQETQYF; cdr3_nt: TGTGCCATCAGTGGGGGACTAGCGGGAGGTCAAGAGACCCAGTACTTC
v_call: TRBV21-1; clone_size: -; d_call: -; j_call: TRBJ2-7; cdr3_aa: CASSRCLYAYEQYF; cdr3_nt: TGTGCCAGCAGCAGATGTCTCTACGCCTACGAGCAGTACTTC
v_call: TRBV6-5; clone_size: few; d_call: -; j_call: TRBJ2-1; cdr3_aa: CASRMTGSSYNEQFF; cdr3_nt: TGTGCCAGCAGAATGACTGGGAGCTCCTACAATGAGCAGTTCTTC
v_call: TRBV28; clone_size: -; d_call: TRBD1; j_call: TRBJ2-1; cdr3_aa: CASSSGTENEQFF; cdr3_nt: TGTGCCAGCAGTTCAGGGACAGAAAATGAGCAGTTCTTC
v_call: TRBV27; clone_size: -; d_call: -; j_call: TRBJ2-3; cdr3_aa: CASSYTGTSTDTQYF; cdr3_nt: TGTGCCAGCAGTTATACGGGGACTAGCACAGATACGCAGTATTTT
v_call: TRBV5-4; clone_size: -; d_call: TRBD2; j_call: TRBJ2-3; cdr3_aa: CATTLGTSRSTDTQYF; cdr3_nt: TGTGCCACCACGCTAGGGACTAGCAGATCCACAGATACGCAGTATTTT
v_call: TRBV9; clone_size: -; d_call: -; j_call: TRBJ2-1; cdr3_aa: CASSVLGDVYNEQFF; cdr3_nt: TGTGCCAGCAGCGTACTGGGCGATGTGTACAATGAGCAGTTCTTC
v_call: TRBV11-2; clone_size: -; d_call: -; j_call: TRBJ1-2; cdr3_aa: CASSLWGGDYGYTF; cdr3_nt: TGTGCCAGCAGCTTATGGGGCGGGGACTATGGCTACACCTTC
v_call: TRBV27; clone_size: -; d_call: -; j_call: TRBJ1-4; cdr3_aa: CASSYYGADEKLFF; cdr3_nt: TGTGCCAGCAGTTACTATGGGGCGGACGAAAAACTGTTTTTT
v_call: TRBV6-1; clone_size: -; d_call: -; j_call: TRBJ2-7; cdr3_aa: CASRPDKEGRNEQYF; cdr3_nt: TGTGCCAGCAGGCCTGACAAGGAGGGGCGGAACGAGCAGTACTTC
v_call: TRBV6-6; clone_size: -; d_call: -; j_call: TRBJ2-7; cdr3_aa: CASSYAGTGYEQYF; cdr3_nt: TGTGCCAGCAGTTACGCCGGGACTGGTTACGAGCAGTACTTC
v_call: TRBV4-1; clone_size: -; d_call: TRBD2; j_call: TRBJ2-3; cdr3_aa: CASRPGLAVPDTQYF; cdr3_nt: TGCGCCAGCAGGCCGGGACTAGCGGTCCCAGATACGCAGTATTTT